This TCR beta chain came from a study of early T cells in non-severe SARS-CoV-2 infection. Study context: From unsorted whole blood, bulk RNA was sequenced, and the chains remained unpaired. Study conclusions and caveats: The study's VDJdb matching favored anti-spike CD8 responses and missed private and CD4 specificities.

Germline V gene sequence: CDR1 MDHEN, CDR2 SYDVKM. Between the trimmed V and J ends, which lost 1 base and 6 bases, there was a span of 15 bases. The CDR3 is 16 residues long. Unique molecular identifiers were attached to individual cDNA molecules. A single record per CDR3 protein comes from TCRdb applying MiXCR to the 5' RACE reads. The profile shows about 39,000 distinct CDR3 sequences, 5.5% of them singletons. By sample fraction, this clonotype is medium-sized. What it binds is not known. The chain joins TRBV28 to TRBJ2-2; D uncertain. The source is an adult who was a healthcare worker with PCR-confirmed SARS-CoV-2 infection or an uninfected control (not recorded which). Here the sequenced sample was whole blood, taken at baseline. The CDR3 spells CASSLLGGVGSGELFF. The CDR3 nucleotides are TGTGCCAGCAGTTTATTGGGCGGCGTAGGTTCCGGGGAGCTGTTTTTT.